The next 2 T cell receptor beta chains were all read from a single sample in a study of blood T cell repertoires in COVID-19. Data came from immunoSEQ multiplex PCR; TCRdb stores just in-frame clones and leaves some out. The sample includes 150,000 to 200,000 clones, almost 85% seen only once; the top ten take roughly 9.6%. Sequencing was performed on PBMCs or T cells enriched from blood (not recorded which). Receptors originate from a man between 45 and 60 years old who had recovered from COVID-19.

This chain connects TRBV11-2 to TRBJ2-7, with 9 nucleotides matching TRBD2. V shed 1 base, J shed 2 bases, and the junction held 9 bases outside the gene matches. The CDR3 has 17 residues. Germline V CDR1 and CDR2: SGHAT, FQNNGV. The CDR3 bases are TGTGCCAGCAGCTTAGGTCGGGTGGCGGGAGGGCCCTACGAGCAGTACTTC. Translated: CASSLGRVAGGPYEQYF.

This chain uses TRBV18 with TRBJ1-4, with D tentatively TRBD1 (6 bases). The CDR3 contains 15 residues. Germline lookup yields CDR1 KGHSH and CDR2 LQKENI. The germline V and J ends were trimmed by 5 bases and 1 base, with 11 bases remaining between them. CDR3 nucleotide sequence: TGTGCCAGCTCAACCAGGACAGAAACTAATGAAAAACTGTTTTTT. It encodes CASSTRTETNEKLFF.